The 28 T cell receptor beta chains listed next were all sequenced from one sample in a study of shared clonotypes between healthy human individuals. TCRdb keeps only in-frame clones here, not all; method: immunoSEQ multiplex PCR. Of fewer than 850,000 clones listed, 55% to 75% are singletons. Sequencing input: memory CD4+ T cells sorted from blood. Regarding subset: CD45RA-negative fraction. The receptor set was obtained from a woman aged 25-40 years in good health.

This chain uses TRBV2 with TRBJ2-1; no firm D call. The CDR3 consists of 15 residues. Germline V gene sequence: CDR1 SNHLY, CDR2 FYNNEI. V was trimmed by 8 bases and J by 1 base, leaving 15 bases between them. The chain's CDR3 is CASYPRVRSYNEQFF. DNA of the CDR3: TGTGCCAGCTACCCCCGGGTCAGGTCCTACAATGAGCAGTTCTTC.

For this clone: At the DNA level, this CDR3 is encoded by other sequences in the same sample as well. The chain recombines TRBV11-3 with TRBJ2-1; either TRBD1 or TRBD2 may supply D (5 bases each). Trimming took off 0 bases at V and 4 bases at J, with 16 bases between the two ends. This CDR3 comprises 17 residues. In germline, CDR1 is SGHNT, CDR2 YENEEA. The CDR3 DNA reads as TGTGCCAGCAGCTTAGATTCCGGGACCGGCGGGTACAATGAGCAGTTCTTC. It encodes CASSLDSGTGGYNEQFF.

The chain carries TRBV29-1 and TRBJ1-1, with D perhaps matching TRBD1 (6 bases). This CDR3 has 11 residues. Germline lookup yields CDR1 SQVTM and CDR2 ANQGSEA. V was trimmed by 7 bases and J by 8 bases, leaving 14 bases between them. CDR3 in amino acids: CSESSGTEAFF. The CDR3 coding sequence is TGCAGCGAGTCATCCGGGACAGAAGCTTTCTTT.

V usage is TRBV19 and J usage is TRBJ1-4; 7 nucleotides align to TRBD1. Trimming removed 10 bases from V and 10 bases from J; junction bases left unmatched: 12. This CDR3 contains 13 residues. Looked up from germline, CDR1 is LNHDA and CDR2 is SQIVND (reference sequence). The CDR3 nucleotides read TGTGCCACCGAAGACAGGGAGGGTCGAAAACTGTTTTTT. Translation gives CATEDREGRKLFF.

The chain uses TRBV28 and TRBJ1-4; D remains ambiguous. The V gene's germline CDR1 is MDHEN and CDR2 SYDVKM. The V gene lost 10 bases and the J gene lost 5 bases, with 5 bases spanning the gap. The CDR3 has 10 residues. The CDR3 region has the DNA TGTGCCACCCAAAATGAAAAACTGTTTTTT. It encodes CATQNEKLFF.

The V and J genes are TRBV18 and TRBJ2-1; 11 bases agree with TRBD2. The J segment lost 6 bases and the V segment lost 0 bases, leaving 4 bases of the junction unmatched. The CDR3 loop spans 16 amino acids. Germline V gives CDR1 KGHSH, CDR2 LQKENI. CDR3 amino acids: CASSPPGLAGSNEQFF. The CDR3 bases are TGTGCCAGCTCACCACCCGGACTAGCGGGCAGCAATGAGCAGTTCTTC.

This clone was observed a single time. V is TRBV5-1 and J is TRBJ2-3; TRBD2 aligns across 12 bases. Trimming at V came to 3 bases and at J to 6 bases, leaving 5 bases not matched to a gene. The CDR3 is made up of 15 amino acids. Germline CDR1 SGHRS, CDR2 YFSETQ. The CDR3 region is CASSSTSGSGDTQYF. DNA for the CDR3: TGCGCCAGCAGCTCGACTAGCGGGAGCGGGGATACGCAGTATTTT.

This clone appeared a single time. The chain recombines TRBV2 with TRBJ2-7; possible D gene TRBD2, 6 bases. The CDR3 length is 13 residues. Germline-derived CDR1 and CDR2 are SNHLY and FYNNEI. V was cut by 8 bases and J by 1 base, with 12 bases left in between. The CDR3 spells CASGGMGSYEQYF. The CDR3 bases are TGTGCCAGCGGGGGGATGGGATCCTACGAGCAGTACTTC. The variable domain in full, with the rest retrieved from reference TRBV2 and TRBJ2-7, is EPEVTQTPSHQVTQMGQEVILRCVPISNHLYFYWYRQILGQKVEFLVSFYNNEISEKSEIFDDQFSVERPDGSNFTLKIRSTKLEDSAMYFCASGGMGSYEQYFGPGTRLTVT.

This clone was found a few times. The chain recombines TRBV29-1 with TRBJ2-5; the match to TRBD1 covers 12 bases. Trimming at V came to 7 bases and at J to 5 bases, leaving 5 bases not matched to a gene. Germline CDR1 is SQVTM and CDR2 is ANQGSEA. This CDR3 region has 13 residues. This chain's CDR3 is CSETGTGGETQYF. The DNA for the CDR3 is TGCAGCGAAACCGGGACAGGGGGCGAGACCCAGTACTTC. Full variable domain (outside the CDR3, taken from reference TRBV29-1 and TRBJ2-5): SAVISQKPSRDICQRGTSLTIQCQVDSQVTMMFWYRQQPGQSLTLIATANQGSEATYESGFVIDKFPISRPNLTFSTLTVSNMSPEDSSIYLCSETGTGGETQYFGPGTRLLVL.

V gene TRBV4-1 combines with J gene TRBJ2-1, with a possible D match to TRBD2 (6 bases). This CDR3 has 16 amino acids. Trimming took off 3 bases at V and 0 bases at J, with 12 bases between the two ends. Germline V gene data show CDR1 as MGHRA and CDR2 as YSYEKL. As DNA, the CDR3 is TGCGCCAGCAGCCAGAATAGCGGAAACTCCTACAATGAGCAGTTCTTC. This gives the protein CASSQNSGNSYNEQFF.

The chain combines TRBV5-1 with TRBJ2-2, with TRBD1 identical over 12 bases. The ends lost 4 bases at V and 5 bases at J; junction bases unmatched: 15. The CDR3 sequence is 19 residues long. Germline V gives CDR1 SGHRS, CDR2 YFSETQ. The CDR3 DNA follows: TGCGCCAGCAGCCCATCGCCGAACGGGACAGGGGGCCGGACCGGGGAGCTGTTTTTT. Translated, it gives CASSPSPNGTGGRTGELFF.

The chain recombines TRBV7-6 with TRBJ2-1; 10 bases map to TRBD1. Germline CDR1 reads SGHVS; CDR2 reads FNYEAQ. The CDR3 covers 16 residues. Trimming at V came to 0 bases and at J to 4 bases, leaving 3 bases not matched to a gene. The CDR3 here is CASSLAGQGEYNEQFF. The DNA for the CDR3 is TGTGCCAGCAGCTTAGCCGGACAGGGGGAATACAATGAGCAGTTCTTC.

This chain uses TRBV18 with TRBJ2-1, with 8 bases identical to TRBD2. J lost 1 base, V lost 3 bases, and 8 bases had no gene match. CDR1 and CDR2 (germline): KGHSH, LQKENI. The CDR3 runs 17 residues. Here the CDR3 reads CASSPRVSGTSYNEQFF. DNA of the CDR3: TGTGCCAGCTCACCTCGGGTTAGCGGGACGTCCTACAATGAGCAGTTCTTC.

The chain couples TRBV10-3 to TRBJ2-7, with D perhaps TRBD2 (5 bases). Germline loops: CDR1 ENHRY, CDR2 SYGVKD. The CDR3 consists of 16 residues. The V gene lost 5 bases and the J gene lost 3 bases, with 20 bases spanning the gap. DNA for the CDR3: TGTGCCATCAGTCCCGGAGCGGCGTACTCCCACTACGAGCAGTACTTC. Translated, it gives CAISPGAAYSHYEQYF.

The chain couples TRBV10-1 to TRBJ2-3; D tentatively fits TRBD1 or TRBD2 (5 bases each). The V end was cut by 2 bases, the J end by 4 bases, with 10 bases between. This CDR3 comprises 14 residues. Germline lookup yields CDR1 WNHNN and CDR2 SYGVQD (reference sequence). The CDR3 bases are TGCGCCAGCAGTGAGCGGGGACCACCAGATACGCAGTATTTT. Encoded protein: CASSERGPPDTQYF.

V and J are TRBV5-1 and TRBJ2-7; 11 bases map to TRBD2. J lost 5 bases, V lost 6 bases, and 13 bases had no gene match. The germline CDR1 and CDR2 sequences are SGHRS and YFSETQ. The CDR3 consists of 16 residues. The CDR3 nucleotides read TGCGCCAGCACCCTAAGTGGGACTAGCGGCCTGAACGAGCAGTACTTC. Protein sequence: CASTLSGTSGLNEQYF.

The rearrangement joins TRBV30 to TRBJ1-2; D is perhaps TRBD1 (5 bases). The CDR3 runs to 15 residues. V dropped 5 bases and J dropped 0 bases, with 16 bases sitting between them. Looked up from germline, CDR1 is GTSNPN and CDR2 is SVGIG (reference sequence). The DNA of the CDR3 is TGTGCCTGGCAAAGGGACCGCCTTCCTAACTATGGCTACACCTTC. It encodes CAWQRDRLPNYGYTF.

This clone was recorded many times. The rearrangement links TRBV5-1 to TRBJ2-2; D call uncertain. Germline V gene data show CDR1 as SGHRS and CDR2 as YFSETQ. The CDR3 extends over 13 amino acids. The V end lost 5 bases, the J end lost 5 bases, and 10 bases lay between the germline ends. The CDR3 DNA is TGCGCCAGCAGTCAAATAGCAACCGGGGAGCTGTTTTTT. It is translated as CASSQIATGELFF.

CDR3 coding DNA: TGTGCCAGCAGCTTAGATGTGGCGAAAGGCGAAAAACTGTTTTTT. This sequence encodes CASSLDVAKGEKLFF. V and J are TRBV11-2 and TRBJ1-4, with unresolved D. Per germline, CDR1 SGHAT and CDR2 FQNNGV. Trimming stripped 0 bases from V and 8 bases from J, with 13 bases between. The CDR3 totals 15 residues.

The chain recombines TRBV19 with TRBJ1-1, with D possibly being TRBD1 (5 bases). Germline CDR1 reads LNHDA; CDR2 reads SQIVND (reference sequence). V was shortened by 8 bases and J by 0 bases, with 16 bases between the two germline ends. There are 15 residues in the CDR3. The CDR3 here is CASGWARGMNTEAFF. The CDR3 coding sequence is TGTGCCAGTGGCTGGGCTCGGGGCATGAACACTGAAGCTTTCTTT.

This rearrangement joins TRBV11-2 to TRBJ2-1; no clear D gene. CDR3 length: 15 amino acids. The V and J ends lost 6 bases and 2 bases respectively, with 14 bases between them. Germline V lookup: CDR1 SGHAT, CDR2 FQNNGV. CDR3 DNA sequence: TGTGCCAGCAGGACTCAAGCCACCACCTACAATGAGCAGTTCTTC. Translation: CASRTQATTYNEQFF.

This clone was observed once. The V and J genes are TRBV10-3 and TRBJ1-2; 11 bases are shared with TRBD1. The CDR3 runs to 13 residues. Trimming took 6 bases from V and 8 from J; bases not matched to a gene: 5. From germline, CDR1 is ENHRY and CDR2 SYGVKD. CDR3 sequence: CAISGQGAGGYTF. Written as DNA, the CDR3 is TGTGCCATCAGCGGACAGGGGGCAGGGGGCTACACCTTC.

The rearrangement links TRBV19 to TRBJ1-2; D remains unclear. Trimming removed 0 bases from V and 4 bases from J, with 6 bases in between. The CDR3 has 13 amino acids. Germline CDR1 and CDR2: LNHDA and SQIVND (reference sequence). CDR3 sequence (DNA): TGTGCCAGTAGTATAGATCTGCGCTATGGCTACACCTTC. Translation: CASSIDLRYGYTF.

On this clone: This specimen includes other DNA sequences encoding the same CDR3. The V and J genes are TRBV5-1 and TRBJ1-4; TRBD1 matches 7 bases. The CDR3 runs to 14 residues. The V gene end was trimmed by 3 bases and the J gene end by 5 bases; junction bases not matched to a gene: 4. Germline values: CDR1 SGHRS, CDR2 YFSETQ. DNA of the CDR3: TGCGCCAGCAGCTCCGGGACAGAGAATGAAAAACTGTTTTTT. Translation gives CASSSGTENEKLFF.

The chain has TRBV29-1 and TRBJ1-2; tentative D call: TRBD1 (5 bases). The CDR3 covers 13 residues. Looked up from germline, CDR1 is SQVTM and CDR2 is ANQGSEA. This CDR3 is CSGGLGGYYGYTF. In nucleotides, the CDR3 is TGCAGTGGGGGGTTAGGAGGATACTATGGCTACACCTTC.

This clone occurred once. The chain is built from TRBV4-2 and TRBJ2-1; the match to TRBD2 covers 10 bases. The germline CDR1 and CDR2 sequences are LGHNA and YNFKEQ. J lost 1 base, V lost 0 bases, and 6 bases had no gene match. This CDR3 is 18 amino acids long. The CDR3: CASSQDTALAGSYNEQFF. In nucleotides, the CDR3 is TGTGCCAGCAGCCAAGATACCGCACTAGCGGGGTCCTACAATGAGCAGTTCTTC.

The chain employs TRBV7-2 and TRBJ2-3; no clear D. V was clipped by 1 base and J by 2 bases, with 7 bases between them. CDR1 and CDR2 (germline): SGHTA, FQGNSA. The CDR3 has 14 residues. The chain's CDR3 is CASSLVYHTDTQYF. CDR3 DNA: TGTGCCAGCAGCTTAGTCTACCACACAGATACGCAGTATTTT.

To note about this clone: Other DNA sequences in the sample encode the same CDR3. The chain combines TRBV5-1 with TRBJ2-1; D not certain. V was trimmed by 5 bases and J by 0 bases, leaving 9 bases between them. The CDR3 is 14 amino acids. The germline CDR1 and CDR2 sequences are SGHRS and YFSETQ. The CDR3 DNA reads TGCGCCAGCAGGTGGGGTAACTCCTACAATGAGCAGTTCTTC. As protein: CASRWGNSYNEQFF.